This T cell receptor beta chain emerged from a study of T cell repertoires in cytomegalovirus infection. TCRdb passed the reads through MiXCR, listing each CDR3 protein once. The sample includes around 490,000 distinct CDR3 sequences, less than 30% seen only once; the top ten take 13%. The CDR3 has 13 residues. Germline assignment: CDR1 SQVTM and CDR2 ANQGSEA. V was pared by 6 bases and J by 7 bases, with 18 bases between. This chain links TRBV29-1 with TRBJ2-5, with D tentatively TRBD1 (6 bases). The TCR was taken from a human donor in good health (CMV status not recorded). Some clones in this sample may be carry-over from other donors' samples. The sequenced sample was PBMCs. The CDR3 nucleotides read TGCAGCGTCGAAACAGGGTTGCGTGTGACCCAGTACTTC. Encoded protein: CSVETGLRVTQYF.